What follows are 29 T cell receptor beta chains derived from one specimen sequenced in a study of OX40 agonist ivuxolimab in advanced cancers. TCRdb keeps only in-frame clones here, not all; method: immunoSEQ multiplex PCR. The sample contains 90,000 or so clones, around 87% of which appear only once. Specimen: CD4+ or CD8+ T cells sorted from blood, collected in a trial of the OX40 agonist ivuxolimab. The origin of the receptors is an adult with an advanced solid tumor such as melanoma, head and neck, liver or kidney cancer.

The chain joins TRBV28 to TRBJ1-5; 8 bases are a match to TRBD1. Germline lookup yields CDR1 MDHEN and CDR2 SYDVKM. This CDR3 is built from 13 residues. V lost 6 bases to trimming and J lost 2 bases; unmatched junction nucleotides: 0. The CDR3 region has the DNA TGTGCCAGCAGGACAGGGGGCAATCAGCCCCAGCATTTT. Translated: CASRTGGNQPQHF. The full variable domain, its missing parts supplied by reference TRBV28 and TRBJ1-5, is DVKVTQSSRYLVKRTGEKVFLECVQDMDHENMFWYRQDPGLGLRLIYFSYDVKMKEKGDIPEGYSVSREKKERFSLILESASTNQTSMYLCASRTGGNQPQHFGDGTRLSIL.

The CDR3 DNA follows: TGTGCCAGCAAACCGCCCGGGACAGGGGTCCACGAGCAGTACTTC. Encoded protein: CASKPPGTGVHEQYF. V is TRBV28 and J is TRBJ2-7, with 10 bases fitting TRBD1. Per germline, CDR1 MDHEN and CDR2 SYDVKM. The CDR3 contains 15 residues. The V gene end was trimmed by 7 bases and the J gene end by 5 bases; junction bases not matched to a gene: 11.

The chain combines TRBV30 with TRBJ1-2; 9 nucleotides match TRBD1. CDR1 is GTSNPN, CDR2 SVGIG, per germline (reference sequence). Trimming took 0 bases from V and 3 from J; bases not matched to a gene: 5. The CDR3 contains 15 residues. The CDR3 region has the DNA TGTGCCTGGAGTGTAGGACAGGGGTTTTACTATGGCTACACCTTC. Encoded protein: CAWSVGQGFYYGYTF.

The rearrangement uses TRBV21-1 and TRBJ2-1; the table's D call, TRBD2, has no DNA check behind it. TRBV21-1 is a pseudogene locus. CDR3 length: 15 amino acids. CDR3 coding DNA: TGTGCCAGCCCGGGTCACTGGGTCCGTCTCAATGAGCAGTTCTTC. This encodes CASPGHWVRLNEQFF.

V usage is TRBV19 and J usage is TRBJ1-3; D is unresolved. The V gene's germline CDR1 is LNHDA and CDR2 SQIVND (reference sequence). The V and J ends lost 5 bases and 4 bases respectively, with 18 bases between them. The CDR3 contains 16 residues. The CDR3 spells CASSPTWSSGGNTIYF. The CDR3 nucleotides read TGTGCCAGTAGTCCAACTTGGTCTTCGGGGGGAAACACCATATATTTT.

The J gene is TRBJ1-1, the V gene TRBV2; TRBD1 might be the D (6 bases). The V gene's germline CDR1 is SNHLY and CDR2 FYNNEI. With 5 bases removed from V and 0 bases from J, the gap between germline ends came to 19 bases. The CDR3 runs 17 residues. This chain's CDR3 is CASSSNRAGALNTEAFF. The CDR3 DNA reads TGTGCCAGCAGTTCGAACCGGGCAGGGGCCTTGAACACTGAAGCTTTCTTT. Full variable domain (missing parts from reference TRBV2 and TRBJ1-1): EPEVTQTPSHQVTQMGQEVILRCVPISNHLYFYWYRQILGQKVEFLVSFYNNEISEKSEIFDDQFSVERPDGSNFTLKIRSTKLEDSAMYFCASSSNRAGALNTEAFFGQGTRLTVV.

V usage is TRBV19 and J usage is TRBJ1-6; weak D call: TRBD1 (5 bases). There are 15 residues in the CDR3. V was shortened by 0 bases and J by 9 bases, with 12 bases between the two germline ends. Germline V gives CDR1 LNHDA, CDR2 SQIVND (reference sequence). CDR3 protein: CASSIEPGLTSPLHF. In DNA form, the CDR3 reads TGTGCCAGTAGTATAGAGCCAGGGTTGACTTCACCCCTCCACTTT.

The CDR3 bases are TGTGCCAGCACCCCGAACCGAGGGGGTCGGGAAAAACTGTTTTTT. It codes for CASTPNRGGREKLFF. The chain links TRBV28 to TRBJ1-4, with a weak D call TRBD1 (6 bases). Trimming left V 7 bases short and J 8 bases short, with 20 bases between. CDR3 size: 15 residues. The germline CDR1 and CDR2 sequences are MDHEN and SYDVKM.

V gene TRBV19 combines with J gene TRBJ1-1; perhaps TRBD1 as D (6 bases). The CDR3 has 15 residues. V was pared by 9 bases and J by 4 bases, with 21 bases between. Per germline, CDR1 LNHDA and CDR2 SQIVND (reference sequence). Written as DNA, the CDR3 is TGTGCCAGCCACTTAGGGGGGGGTGAGGGCACTGAAGCTTTCTTT. Protein sequence: CASHLGGGEGTEAFF.

V gene TRBV13 combines with J gene TRBJ2-2; TRBD1 aligns across 8 bases. There are 15 residues in the CDR3. Losses at the gene ends were 5 bases for V and 7 bases for J; bases not matched to a gene: 9. The germline V gene has CDR1 PRHDT and CDR2 FYEKMQ (reference sequence). CDR3 in amino acids: CASSLTGGYSGELFF. CDR3 bases: TGTGCCAGCAGCCTCACAGGGGGGTATAGCGGGGAGCTGTTTTTT.

This clone was seen a single time. The chain carries TRBV19 and TRBJ1-3; D is ambiguous. The germline V gene encodes CDR1 LNHDA and CDR2 SQIVND (reference sequence). The CDR3 is 15 amino acids. The V end lost 3 bases, the J end lost 0 bases, and 9 bases lay between the germline ends. CDR3 loop: CASSISALSGNTIYF. CDR3 coding DNA: TGTGCCAGTAGTATCTCCGCCCTCTCTGGAAACACCATATATTTT. The complete variable domain, with remaining parts taken from reference TRBV19 and TRBJ1-3, reads DGGITQSPKYLFRKEGQNVTLSCEQNLNHDAMYWYRQDPGQGLRLIYYSQIVNDFQKGDIAEGYSVSREKKESFPLTVTSAQKNPTAFYLCASSISALSGNTIYFGEGSWLTVV.

This chain joins TRBV19 and TRBJ2-1; D is perhaps TRBD1 (5 bases). Germline lookup yields CDR1 LNHDA and CDR2 SQIVND (reference sequence). The CDR3 spans 15 residues. The V end was cut by 1 base, the J end by 0 bases, with 7 bases between. This chain's CDR3 is CASSIGQSSYNEQFF. The CDR3 nucleotides read TGTGCCAGTAGTATAGGACAGAGCTCCTACAATGAGCAGTTCTTC.

This clone was picked up one time. The genes are TRBV9 and TRBJ2-3; D ambiguous. The germline CDR1 and CDR2 sequences are SGDLS and YYNGEE. The CDR3 covers 13 residues. V lost 4 bases and J lost 2, with 8 bases in between. Written as DNA, the CDR3 is TGTGCCAGCAGCACACCTCTCACAGATACGCAGTATTTT. Its protein is CASSTPLTDTQYF. Complete variable domain (other parts from reference TRBV9 and TRBJ2-3): DSGVTQTPKHLITATGQRVTLRCSPRSGDLSVYWYQQSLDQGLQFLIQYYNGEERAKGNILERFSAQQFPDLHSELNLSSLELGDSALYFCASSTPLTDTQYFGPGTRLTVL.

V usage is TRBV4-1 and J usage is TRBJ2-1, with 13 bases that match TRBD2. The J segment lost 1 base and the V segment lost 4 bases, leaving 7 bases of the junction unmatched. The CDR3 is 18 residues long. The germline gives CDR1 MGHRA, CDR2 YSYEKL. The CDR3 region is CASSPGLAGVWSYNEQFF. CDR3 nucleotide sequence: TGCGCCAGCAGCCCAGGACTAGCGGGAGTGTGGTCCTACAATGAGCAGTTCTTC.

This clone was counted between two and nine times. The chain joins TRBV11-3 to TRBJ2-2; D possibly corresponds to TRBD1 (5 bases). The V gene's germline CDR1 is SGHNT and CDR2 YENEEA. The CDR3 is 14 amino acids. V shed 0 bases and J shed 7 bases, with 9 bases lying between them. CDR3 sequence (DNA): TGTGCCAGCAGCTTAGACCCAGGGCACGGGGAGCTGTTTTTT. Translation: CASSLDPGHGELFF.

V usage is TRBV6-5 and J usage is TRBJ1-2; 8 bases are a match to TRBD1. Germline V gene lookup returns CDR1 MNHEY and CDR2 SVGAGI. The CDR3 extends over 16 amino acids. Germline trimming cut 0 bases from V and 2 bases from J; bases unmatched to any gene: 5. The CDR3 loop is CASSYSFRTGNYGYTF. The CDR3 DNA sequence: TGTGCCAGCAGTTACTCCTTCCGGACAGGGAACTATGGCTACACCTTC.

This chain links TRBV6-1 with TRBJ1-1; D remains unclear. CDR3 length: 12 amino acids. Germline V gene lookup returns CDR1 MNHNS and CDR2 SASEGT. Trimming removed 5 bases from V and 7 bases from J, with 11 bases in between. CDR3 amino acids: CASSLNLYEAFF. In DNA, the CDR3 is TGTGCCAGCAGTCTCAACCTCTATGAAGCTTTCTTT.

V is TRBV10-2 and J is TRBJ2-3, with D hard to call. CDR3 length: 15 amino acids. CDR1 and CDR2 (germline): WSHSY, SAAADI. The ends were cut back, 7 bases at V and 2 bases at J, with 16 bases in the middle. CDR3: CASKEGAGTTDTQYF. CDR3 bases: TGCGCCAGCAAAGAAGGCGCAGGAACCACAGATACGCAGTATTTT.

V is TRBV5-1 and J is TRBJ2-1; 7 nucleotides align to TRBD2. Germline V gene sequence: CDR1 SGHRS, CDR2 YFSETQ. The V segment lost 4 bases and the J segment 7 bases; nucleotides outside the gene matches: 5. The CDR3 extends over 13 amino acids. CDR3 in DNA: TGCGCCAGCAGCCCGACTAGCTGGAATGAGCAGTTCTTC. Protein product: CASSPTSWNEQFF.

The chain employs TRBV15 and TRBJ2-3, with D possibly being TRBD2 (5 bases). Between the trimmed V and J ends, which lost 2 bases and 2 bases, there was a span of 11 bases. CDR1 is LNHNV, CDR2 YYDKDF, per germline (reference sequence). There are 15 residues in the CDR3. CDR3 sequence: CATSRLTGDTDTQYF. CDR3 nucleotide sequence: TGTGCCACCAGCAGACTTACCGGGGACACAGATACGCAGTATTTT.

V is TRBV11-3 and J is TRBJ2-3; TRBD1 agrees at 8 bases. The V gene end was trimmed by 2 bases and the J gene end by 4 bases; junction bases not matched to a gene: 5. This CDR3 has 15 residues. The germline CDR1 and CDR2 sequences are SGHNT and YENEEA. This CDR3 is CASSLRQGAADTQYF. As DNA, the CDR3 is TGTGCCAGCAGCTTAAGGCAGGGGGCGGCAGATACGCAGTATTTT.

CDR3 nucleotides: TGCGCCAGCAGTGATAGGGGTCAGCCCCAGCATTTT. This codes for CASSDRGQPQHF. The chain uses TRBV10-2 and TRBJ1-5; TRBD1 is a possible D gene (5 bases). Germline values: CDR1 WSHSY, CDR2 SAAADI. V was shortened by 3 bases and J by 6 bases, with 6 bases between the two germline ends. There are 12 residues in the CDR3.

This chain links TRBV21-1 with TRBJ2-5; the table's D call TRBD2 went unverified against the DNA. TRBV21-1 counts as a pseudogene. CDR3 length: 17 residues. CDR3 nucleotides: TGTGCCAGCAGCAAAGAATCAAGCGGGAGATTAGTAGAGACCCAGTACTTC. Translated, it gives CASSKESSGRLVETQYF.

The CDR3 spells CASSLDPLAGGYEQYF. In DNA form, the CDR3 reads TGTGCCAGCAGCCTAGACCCACTAGCGGGGGGATACGAGCAGTACTTC. The V gene is TRBV5-4, the J gene TRBJ2-7; 12 bases align to TRBD2. V trimming: 4 bases; J trimming: 4 bases; junction bases outside the gene matches: 9. The CDR3 totals 16 residues. Germline values: CDR1 SGHNT, CDR2 YYREEE (reference sequence). Variable domain in full (rest from reference TRBV5-4 and TRBJ2-7): ETGVTQSPTHLIKTRGQQVTLRCSSQSGHNTVSWYQQALGQGPQFIFQYYREEENGRGNFPPRFSGLQFPNYSSELNVNALELDDSALYLCASSLDPLAGGYEQYFGPGTRLTVT.

V usage is TRBV27 and J usage is TRBJ2-1, with 13 nucleotides matching TRBD2. Germline V lookup: CDR1 MNHEY, CDR2 SMNVEV (reference sequence). Germline trimming cut 11 bases from V and 6 bases from J; bases unmatched to any gene: 19. This CDR3 is 18 amino acids long. Written as DNA, the CDR3 is TGTGCCGTCCGGACAGCTCGGACTAGCGGGAGTTTTGGCAATGAGCAGTTCTTC. Its protein is CAVRTARTSGSFGNEQFF.

This chain joins TRBV5-1 and TRBJ1-3; D gene uncertain. The CDR3 has 17 amino acids. The germline V gene encodes CDR1 SGHRS and CDR2 YFSETQ. Between the trimmed V and J ends, which lost 1 base and 0 bases, there was a span of 14 bases. CDR3 in DNA: TGCGCCAGCAGCTTGACTTTGGGCGGAGGCTCTGGAAACACCATATATTTT. This translates into CASSLTLGGGSGNTIYF.

This chain joins TRBV19 and TRBJ1-3; 8 positions match TRBD1. CDR1 is LNHDA and CDR2 is SQIVND in the germline V gene (reference sequence). V dropped 2 bases and J dropped 7; count of bases not matched to a gene: 7. The CDR3 has 15 amino acids. In DNA form, the CDR3 reads TGTGCCAGTAGTATACAGGGGGCGCACGATAACACCATATATTTT. Translating it yields CASSIQGAHDNTIYF. Full variable domain (outside the CDR3, taken from reference TRBV19 and TRBJ1-3): DGGITQSPKYLFRKEGQNVTLSCEQNLNHDAMYWYRQDPGQGLRLIYYSQIVNDFQKGDIAEGYSVSREKKESFPLTVTSAQKNPTAFYLCASSIQGAHDNTIYFGEGSWLTVV.

The J gene is TRBJ2-1, the V gene TRBV5-1; 10 bases agree with TRBD1. Germline loops: CDR1 SGHRS, CDR2 YFSETQ. This CDR3 is 17 amino acids long. Trimming at V came to 3 bases and at J to 10 bases, leaving 16 bases not matched to a gene. Written as DNA, the CDR3 is TGCGCCAGCAGCTCCCAACCTCCGGGACAGGGGACGTGGGAGCAGTTCTTC. Protein sequence: CASSSQPPGQGTWEQFF.

V usage is TRBV21-1 and J usage is TRBJ2-7. TRBV21-1 is a pseudogene. The CDR3 spans 14 residues. The CDR3 nucleotides read TGTGCCAGCAGCAAAGGGGGTAGTAGCCGCGAGCAGTACGTC. Amino acids: CASSKGGSSREQYV.